The clone carrying this TCR beta chain was seen ten or more times. TCRdb re-derived calls from the RT-PCR reads in MiXCR, one entry per CDR3 protein. The sample has about 960,000 distinct CDR3 sequences; under 20% are singletons. This entry comes from a study of patients and donors after allogeneic stem cell transplantation. V was pared by 5 bases and J by 7 bases, with 18 bases between. This CDR3 contains 15 residues. What was sequenced was blood, either unsorted or a sorted T cell fraction (not recorded which). This TCR derives from a human donor who was either an allogeneic HSCT recipient or a stem cell or donor lymphocyte infusion donor (not recorded which). It is not recorded whose cells these are; they may come from a transplant donor. J is TRBJ2-1 and V is TRBV12-3 or TRBV12-4, with D perhaps TRBD2 (5 bases). The chain's CDR3 is CASSAPGRWRNEQFF. In DNA form, the CDR3 reads TGTGCCAGCAGTGCCCCGGGGAGATGGAGAAATGAGCAGTTCTTC.